Presented here are 10 T cell receptor beta chains from one specimen sequenced in a study of post-analysis software for immune sequencing data. The study's findings and limits: Patients had higher frequencies than controls of a handful of TRBV segments, including TRBV5-6, TRBV5-1 and TRBV20-1.

The antigens of these receptors remain unknown. TCR beta cDNA libraries had unique molecular identifiers. Using its own MiXCR run on the PCR reads, TCRdb lists one record per CDR3 protein. Of roughly 400,000 distinct CDR3 sequences in the sample, roughly 38% were seen once. What was sequenced was blood. These receptor sequences come from a girl aged 2-15 years with multiple sclerosis.

Turning to this clonotype: Germline and junction disagree at one end, which may indicate a read error. The CDR3 region is CASSQSPTVTDTRYF. The CDR3 nucleotides read TGTGCCAGCAGTCAATCCCCGACAGTTACAGATACGCGGTATTTT. The chain links TRBV12-3 or TRBV12-4 to TRBJ2-3, with D maybe TRBD1 (5 bases). The CDR3 is 15 amino acids.

The chain joins TRBV10-3 to TRBJ1-2; 10 positions match TRBD1. With 1 base clipped from V and 4 bases from J, the junction kept 9 bases outside the gene matches. The germline V gene encodes CDR1 ENHRY and CDR2 SYGVKD. CDR3 length: 17 residues. CDR3 nucleotide sequence: TGTGCCATCAGTGAGTATCAACCGGGACAGGGGATCTATGGCTACACCTTC. Translation: CAISEYQPGQGIYGYTF.

The chain uses TRBV6-5 and TRBJ1-1; TRBD1 might be the D (5 bases). The CDR3 runs to 15 residues. The V and J ends lost 0 bases and 6 bases respectively, with 14 bases between them. Germline values: CDR1 MNHEY, CDR2 SVGAGI. CDR3 DNA sequence: TGTGCCAGCAGTTACTCAGGTCCAGGGATCGCTGAAGCTTTCTTT. The encoded protein is CASSYSGPGIAEAFF.

There are a few counts of this clonotype. This chain uses TRBV3-1 with TRBJ2-5; 8 bases agree with TRBD1. J gave up 5 bases and V 0 bases, and 5 bases lay outside the gene matches. This CDR3 comprises 15 residues. Germline CDR1 is LGHDT and CDR2 is YNNKEL (reference sequence). CDR3 protein: CASSQDDRGRETQYF. CDR3 coding DNA: TGTGCCAGCAGCCAAGATGACAGGGGACGGGAGACCCAGTACTTC.

V is TRBV6-1 and J is TRBJ2-5, with TRBD2 matching over 11 bases. The J call may be incorrect, as the DNA end agrees better with TRBJ2-7. Germline loops: CDR1 MNHNS, CDR2 SASEGT. The CDR3 spans 17 residues. Written as DNA, the CDR3 is TGTGCCAGCAGCCGGCTCGGGACTAGCGGAAGTACCTACGAGCAGTACTTC. The encoded protein is CASSRLGTSGSTYEQYF.

This clonotype was counted a few times. V gene TRBV12-3 or TRBV12-4 combines with J gene TRBJ1-5, with no clear D. The CDR3 has 14 amino acids. The V end lost 6 bases, the J end lost 5 bases, and 14 bases lay between the germline ends. CDR3 protein: CASSRGPKDQPQHF. The CDR3 DNA sequence: TGTGCCAGCAGCCGCGGGCCAAAAGATCAGCCCCAGCATTTT.

In this sample, this clonotype turned up a few times. This sequence joins TRBV20-1 and TRBJ2-5; perhaps TRBD2 as D (6 bases). The germline V gene encodes CDR1 DFQATT and CDR2 SNEGSKA (reference sequence). Trimming took off 5 bases at V and 1 base at J, with 20 bases between the two ends. The CDR3 loop spans 16 amino acids. The chain's CDR3 is CSAAGASANFQETQYF. CDR3 coding DNA: TGCAGTGCTGCCGGGGCTAGCGCGAATTTCCAAGAGACCCAGTACTTC.

This clonotype was seen a few times. The chain carries TRBV12-3 or TRBV12-4 and TRBJ2-4; 11 nucleotides agree with TRBD2. This CDR3 contains 14 residues. Unmatched junction bases numbered 3, after V lost 5 bases and J lost 6 bases. CDR3 in amino acids: CASSPLAGVNIQYF. The CDR3 bases are TGTGCCAGCAGTCCACTAGCGGGAGTAAACATTCAGTACTTC.

This rearrangement joins TRBV7-9 to TRBJ2-1; TRBD2 aligns across 7 bases. The CDR3 loop spans 16 amino acids. Germline-derived CDR1 and CDR2 are SEHNR and FQNEAQ (reference sequence). The V segment lost 4 bases and the J segment 7 bases; nucleotides outside the gene matches: 13. CDR3 sequence reads: CASSSSGGIPVNEQFF. In DNA form, the CDR3 reads TGTGCCAGCAGCTCCTCGGGGGGAATCCCGGTGAATGAGCAGTTCTTC.

This clonotype has just a few counts. The gene calls are TRBV10-3 and TRBJ2-4, with D perhaps matching TRBD1 (6 bases). Trimming removed 3 bases from V and 4 bases from J, with 13 bases in between. CDR3 length: 15 amino acids. Germline CDR1 and CDR2: ENHRY and SYGVKD. The CDR3 sequence is CAISDRGTVKNIQYF. The CDR3 DNA follows: TGTGCCATCAGTGACAGGGGAACCGTAAAAAACATTCAGTACTTC.